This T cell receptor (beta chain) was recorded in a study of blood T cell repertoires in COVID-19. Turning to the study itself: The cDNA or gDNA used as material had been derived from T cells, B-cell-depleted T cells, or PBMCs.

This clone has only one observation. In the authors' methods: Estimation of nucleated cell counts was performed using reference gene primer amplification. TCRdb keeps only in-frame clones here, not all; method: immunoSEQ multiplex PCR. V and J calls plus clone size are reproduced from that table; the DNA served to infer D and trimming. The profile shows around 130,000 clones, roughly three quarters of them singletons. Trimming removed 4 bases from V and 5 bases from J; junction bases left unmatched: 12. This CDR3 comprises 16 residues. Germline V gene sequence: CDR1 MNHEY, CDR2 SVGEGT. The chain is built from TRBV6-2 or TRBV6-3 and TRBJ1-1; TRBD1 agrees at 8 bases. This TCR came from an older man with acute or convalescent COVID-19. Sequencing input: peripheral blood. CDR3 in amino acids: CASSSSRGGQETEAFF. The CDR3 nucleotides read TGTGCCAGCAGTTCCTCTAGAGGGGGACAGGAGACTGAAGCTTTCTTT.